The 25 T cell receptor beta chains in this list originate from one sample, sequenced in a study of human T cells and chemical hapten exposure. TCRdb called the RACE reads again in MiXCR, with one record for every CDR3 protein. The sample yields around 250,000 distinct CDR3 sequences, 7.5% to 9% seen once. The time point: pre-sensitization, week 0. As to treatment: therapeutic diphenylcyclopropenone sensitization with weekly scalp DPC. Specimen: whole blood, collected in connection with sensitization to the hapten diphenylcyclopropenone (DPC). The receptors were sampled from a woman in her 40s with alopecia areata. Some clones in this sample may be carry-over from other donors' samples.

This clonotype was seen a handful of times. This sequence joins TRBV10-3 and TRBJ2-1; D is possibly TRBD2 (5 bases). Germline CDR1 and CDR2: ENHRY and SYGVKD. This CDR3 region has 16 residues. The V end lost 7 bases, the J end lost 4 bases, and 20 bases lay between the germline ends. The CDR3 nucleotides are TGTGCCATCACCCCCGGGGAAGCAGCTATGTACAATGAGCAGTTCTTC. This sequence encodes CAITPGEAAMYNEQFF.

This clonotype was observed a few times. CDR3 coding DNA: TGTGCCAGCAGCTTAGTGATCACAGATACGCAGTATTTT. Translated, it gives CASSLVITDTQYF. The chain uses TRBV7-2 and TRBJ2-3; D not certain. The CDR3 runs to 13 residues. V dropped 1 base and J dropped 2 bases, with 4 bases sitting between them. Per germline, CDR1 SGHTA and CDR2 FQGNSA.

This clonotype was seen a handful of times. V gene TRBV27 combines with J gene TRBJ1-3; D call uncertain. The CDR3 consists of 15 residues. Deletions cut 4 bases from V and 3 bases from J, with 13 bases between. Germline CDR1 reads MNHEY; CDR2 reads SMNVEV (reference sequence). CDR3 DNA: TGTGCCAGCAGTTCCGCTGGAGGCTATGGAAACACCATATATTTT. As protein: CASSSAGGYGNTIYF.

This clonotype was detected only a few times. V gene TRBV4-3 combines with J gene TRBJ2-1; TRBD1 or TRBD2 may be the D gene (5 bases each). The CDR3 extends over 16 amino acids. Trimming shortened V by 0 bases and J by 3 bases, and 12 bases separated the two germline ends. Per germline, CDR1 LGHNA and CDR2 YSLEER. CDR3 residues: CASSQEVLGGYNEQFF. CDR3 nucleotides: TGCGCCAGCAGCCAAGAAGTCCTTGGGGGCTACAATGAGCAGTTCTTC.

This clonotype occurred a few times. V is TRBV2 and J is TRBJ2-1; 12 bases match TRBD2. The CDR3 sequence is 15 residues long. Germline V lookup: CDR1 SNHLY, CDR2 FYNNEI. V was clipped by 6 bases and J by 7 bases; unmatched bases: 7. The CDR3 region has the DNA TGTGCCAGCAGGTTACTAGCGGGAGGTAGAAATGAGCAGTTCTTC. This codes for CASRLLAGGRNEQFF.

CDR3 coding DNA: TGTGCCAGCAGTGATAGCGGGAGGGCCACAGATACGCAGTATTTT. Its translation is CASSDSGRATDTQYF. The V and J genes are TRBV25-1 and TRBJ2-3; 11 positions agree with TRBD2. In germline, CDR1 is MGHDK, CDR2 SYGVNS. This CDR3 has 15 residues. Trimming took 3 bases from V and 2 from J; bases not matched to a gene: 1.

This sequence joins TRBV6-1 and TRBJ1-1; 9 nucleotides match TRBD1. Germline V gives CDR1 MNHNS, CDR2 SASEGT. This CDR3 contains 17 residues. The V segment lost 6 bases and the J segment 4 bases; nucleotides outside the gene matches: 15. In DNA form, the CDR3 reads TGTGCCAGCAGCCTACCCTCCCTACAGGGGGCGACCACTGAAGCTTTCTTT. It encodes CASSLPSLQGATTEAFF.

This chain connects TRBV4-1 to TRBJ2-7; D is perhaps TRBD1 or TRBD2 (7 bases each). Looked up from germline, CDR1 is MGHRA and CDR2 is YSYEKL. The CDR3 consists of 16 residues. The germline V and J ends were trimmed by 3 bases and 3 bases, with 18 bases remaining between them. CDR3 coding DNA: TGCGCCAGCAGCCATGCATTCCCAGGGGGGGACTACGAGCAGTACTTC. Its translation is CASSHAFPGGDYEQYF.

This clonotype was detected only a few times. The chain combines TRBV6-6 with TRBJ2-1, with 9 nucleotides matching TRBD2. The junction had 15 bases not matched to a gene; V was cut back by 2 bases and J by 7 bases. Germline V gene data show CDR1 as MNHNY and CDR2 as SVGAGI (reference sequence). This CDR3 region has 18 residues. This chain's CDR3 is CASSYIFGSSGKGNEQFF. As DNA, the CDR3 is TGTGCCAGCAGTTACATTTTCGGGTCTAGCGGGAAGGGGAATGAGCAGTTCTTC.

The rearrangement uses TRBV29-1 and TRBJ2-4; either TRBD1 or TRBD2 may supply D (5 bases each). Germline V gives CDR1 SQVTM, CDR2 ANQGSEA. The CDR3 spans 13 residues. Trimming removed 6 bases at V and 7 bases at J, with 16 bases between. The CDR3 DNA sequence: TGCAGCGTCGCCGGACTGGGGCCGAACATTCAGTACTTC. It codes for CSVAGLGPNIQYF.

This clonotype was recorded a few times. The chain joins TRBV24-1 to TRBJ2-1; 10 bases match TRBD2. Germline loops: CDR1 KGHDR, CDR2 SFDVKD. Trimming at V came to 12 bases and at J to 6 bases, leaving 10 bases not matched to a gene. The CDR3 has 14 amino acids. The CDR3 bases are TGTGCCGTAGGAAGGACTAGCGGCCCCAATGAGCAGTTCTTC. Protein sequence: CAVGRTSGPNEQFF.

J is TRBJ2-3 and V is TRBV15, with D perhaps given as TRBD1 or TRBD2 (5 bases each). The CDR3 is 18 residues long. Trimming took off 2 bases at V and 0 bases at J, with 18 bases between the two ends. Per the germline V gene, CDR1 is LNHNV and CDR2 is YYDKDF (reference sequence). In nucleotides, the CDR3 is TGTGCCACCAGCAGAAGGGGAGCTGGATTTAGGAGCACAGATACGCAGTATTTT. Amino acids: CATSRRGAGFRSTDTQYF.

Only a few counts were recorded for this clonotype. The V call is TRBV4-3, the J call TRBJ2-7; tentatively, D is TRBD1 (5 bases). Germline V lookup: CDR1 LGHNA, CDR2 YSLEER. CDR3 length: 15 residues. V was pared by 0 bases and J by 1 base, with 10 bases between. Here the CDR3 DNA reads TGCGCCAGCAGCCAAGATTGGGGCGGTTCCTACGAGCAGTACTTC. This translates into CASSQDWGGSYEQYF.

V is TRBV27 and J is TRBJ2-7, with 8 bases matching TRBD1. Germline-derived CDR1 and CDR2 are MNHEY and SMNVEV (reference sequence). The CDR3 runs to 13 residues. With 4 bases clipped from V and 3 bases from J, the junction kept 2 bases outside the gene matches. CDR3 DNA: TGTGCCAGCAGTTACAGGGGGGACTACGAGCAGTACTTC. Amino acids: CASSYRGDYEQYF.

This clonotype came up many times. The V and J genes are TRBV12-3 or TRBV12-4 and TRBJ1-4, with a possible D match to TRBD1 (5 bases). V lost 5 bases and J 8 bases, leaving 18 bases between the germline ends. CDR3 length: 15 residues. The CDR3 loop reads CASSTGQAYTEKLFF. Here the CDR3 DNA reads TGTGCCAGCAGTACCGGACAAGCTTACACGGAAAAACTGTTTTTT.

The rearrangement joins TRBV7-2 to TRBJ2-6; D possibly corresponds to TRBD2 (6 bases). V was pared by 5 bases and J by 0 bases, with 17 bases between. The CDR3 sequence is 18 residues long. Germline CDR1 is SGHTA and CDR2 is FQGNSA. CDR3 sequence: CASSQVNLGGSGANVLTF. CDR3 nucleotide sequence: TGTGCCAGCAGCCAGGTCAACTTGGGGGGCTCTGGGGCCAACGTCCTGACTTTC. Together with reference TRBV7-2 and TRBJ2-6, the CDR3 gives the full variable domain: GAGVSQSPSNKVTEKGKDVELRCDPISGHTALYWYRQSLGQGLEFLIYFQGNSAPDKSGLPSDRFSAERTGGSVSTLTIQRTQQEDSAVYLCASSQVNLGGSGANVLTFGAGSRLTVL.

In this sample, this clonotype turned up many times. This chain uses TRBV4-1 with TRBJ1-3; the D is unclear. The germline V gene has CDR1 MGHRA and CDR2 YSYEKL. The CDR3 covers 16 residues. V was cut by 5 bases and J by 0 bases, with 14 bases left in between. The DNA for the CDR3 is TGCGCCAGCAGCACCCTTGGACGAAGCTCTGGAAACACCATATATTTT. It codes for CASSTLGRSSGNTIYF.

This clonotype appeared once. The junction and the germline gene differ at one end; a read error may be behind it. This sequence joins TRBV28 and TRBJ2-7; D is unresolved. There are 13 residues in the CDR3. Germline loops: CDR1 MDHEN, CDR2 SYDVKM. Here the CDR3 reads CASSPRRLYEQYF. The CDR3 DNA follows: TGTGCCAGCAGCCCAAGGCGACTCTACGAGCAGTACTTT.

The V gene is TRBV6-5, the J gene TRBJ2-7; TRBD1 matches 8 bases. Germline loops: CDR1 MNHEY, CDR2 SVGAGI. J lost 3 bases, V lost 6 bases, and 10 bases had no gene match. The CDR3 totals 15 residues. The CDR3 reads CASRTRDRPHYEQYF. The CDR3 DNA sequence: TGTGCCAGCAGGACCCGGGACAGGCCTCACTACGAGCAGTACTTC.

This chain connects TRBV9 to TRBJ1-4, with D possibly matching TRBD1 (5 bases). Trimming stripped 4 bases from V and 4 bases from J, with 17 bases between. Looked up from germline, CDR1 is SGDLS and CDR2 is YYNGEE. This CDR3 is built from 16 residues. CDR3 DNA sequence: TGTGCCAGCAGCAGATCGACGGGGGACGATAATGAAAAACTGTTTTTT. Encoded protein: CASSRSTGDDNEKLFF.

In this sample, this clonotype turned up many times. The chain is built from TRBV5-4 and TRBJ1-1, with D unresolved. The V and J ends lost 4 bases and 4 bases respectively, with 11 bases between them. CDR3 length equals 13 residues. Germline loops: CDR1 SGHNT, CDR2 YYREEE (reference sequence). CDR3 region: CASSPLGITEAFF. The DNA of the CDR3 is TGTGCCAGCAGCCCCCTGGGAATCACTGAAGCTTTCTTT. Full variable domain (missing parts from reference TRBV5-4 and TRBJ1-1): ETGVTQSPTHLIKTRGQQVTLRCSSQSGHNTVSWYQQALGQGPQFIFQYYREEENGRGNFPPRFSGLQFPNYSSELNVNALELDDSALYLCASSPLGITEAFFGQGTRLTVV.

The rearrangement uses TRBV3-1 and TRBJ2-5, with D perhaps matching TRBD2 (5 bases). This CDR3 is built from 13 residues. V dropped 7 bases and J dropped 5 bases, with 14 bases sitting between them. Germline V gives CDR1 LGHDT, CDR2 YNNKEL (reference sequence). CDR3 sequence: CASTPRRGETQYF. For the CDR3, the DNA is TGTGCCAGCACCCCTCGACGCGGGGAGACCCAGTACTTC.

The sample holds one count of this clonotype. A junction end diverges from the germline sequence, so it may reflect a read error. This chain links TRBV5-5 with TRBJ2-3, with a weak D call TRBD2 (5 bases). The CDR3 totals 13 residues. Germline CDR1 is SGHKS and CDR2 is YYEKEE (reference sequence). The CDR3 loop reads CVSSLAGEGTQYF. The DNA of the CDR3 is TGTGTCAGCAGCTTGGCCGGAGAGGGAACGCAGTATTTT.

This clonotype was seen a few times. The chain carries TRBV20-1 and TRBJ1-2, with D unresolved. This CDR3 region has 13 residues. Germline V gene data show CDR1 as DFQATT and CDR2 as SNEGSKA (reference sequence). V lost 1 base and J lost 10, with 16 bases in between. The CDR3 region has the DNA TGCAGTGCTAGAGTAGGGCAGGCGAACTACTACACCTTC. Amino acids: CSARVGQANYYTF.

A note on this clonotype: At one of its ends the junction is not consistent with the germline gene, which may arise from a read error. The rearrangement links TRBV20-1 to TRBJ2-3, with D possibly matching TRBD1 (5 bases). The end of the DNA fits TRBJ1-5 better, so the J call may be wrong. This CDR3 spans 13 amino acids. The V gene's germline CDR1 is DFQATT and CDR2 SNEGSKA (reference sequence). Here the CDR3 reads CSARDGGGDTQHF. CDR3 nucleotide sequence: TGCAGTGCCAGAGATGGGGGAGGAGATACGCAGCATTTT.